The rows below give T cell receptor beta chains drawn from one sample of a study of blood T cell repertoires in COVID-19. Repertoires were generated with immunoSEQ multiplex PCR, while TCRdb's copy carries only in-frame clones and drops some. The sample yields 430,000 or so clones, approximately 90% seen once. The sequenced material came from PBMCs or T cells enriched from blood (not recorded which). The receptors shown here come from a woman in her thirties or forties who had recovered from COVID-19. The CDR3 runs from the conserved cysteine through the conserved F or W. The D gene is left open where the match is weak. Clone size is shown for a subset of rows, as once, few, many or a class of expanded clone.

j_call: TRBJ2-1
v_call: TRBV2
cdr3_length: 15
d_call: .
clone_size: once
cdr3_nt: TGTGCCAGCAGCGGGGGAGGAGGCTCCTACAATGAGCAGTTCTTC
cdr3_aa: CASSGGGGSYNEQFF

j_call: TRBJ2-2
v_call: TRBV5-6
cdr3_length: 14
d_call: TRBD1
clone_size: .
cdr3_nt: TGTGCCAGCAGCTTCTTACAGGGGATCGGGGAGCTGTTTTTT
cdr3_aa: CASSFLQGIGELFF

j_call: TRBJ2-1
v_call: TRBV7-9
cdr3_length: 14
d_call: TRBD2
clone_size: .
cdr3_nt: TGTGCCAGCAGCACACCGACTAGCTCCAATGAGCAGTTCTTC
cdr3_aa: CASSTPTSSNEQFF

j_call: TRBJ2-1
v_call: TRBV15
cdr3_length: 15
d_call: TRBD1
clone_size: .
cdr3_nt: TGTGCCACCAGCAGAGGACCCCCGGGACAGGGGGTCCAGTTCTTC
cdr3_aa: CATSRGPPGQGVQFF

j_call: TRBJ2-3
v_call: TRBV30
cdr3_length: 15
d_call: .
clone_size: .
cdr3_nt: TGTGCCTGGAGTGTGGCAGGTGCGTGGGCAGATACGCAGTATTTT
cdr3_aa: CAWSVAGAWADTQYF

j_call: TRBJ1-2
v_call: TRBV6-5
cdr3_length: 12
d_call: .
clone_size: .
cdr3_nt: TGTGCCAGCGAATTGGGGCAGTATGGCTACACCTTC
cdr3_aa: CASELGQYGYTF

j_call: TRBJ2-5
v_call: TRBV10-3
cdr3_length: 13
d_call: .
clone_size: .
cdr3_nt: TGTGCCATCAGTGGTTCAGGGGAAGAGACCCAGTACTTC
cdr3_aa: CAISGSGEETQYF

j_call: TRBJ2-1
v_call: TRBV27
cdr3_length: 17
d_call: TRBD2
clone_size: .
cdr3_nt: TGTGCCAGCAGTTTATCTCTAGCGGGACTAGGGTACAATGAGCAGTTCTTC
cdr3_aa: CASSLSLAGLGYNEQFF

j_call: TRBJ2-2
v_call: TRBV6-5
cdr3_length: 11
d_call: .
clone_size: .
cdr3_nt: TGTGCCAGCAGAAAGCTCGGGGAGCTGTTTTTT
cdr3_aa: CASRKLGELFF

j_call: TRBJ1-2
v_call: TRBV10-3
cdr3_length: 16
d_call: TRBD1
clone_size: .
cdr3_nt: TGTGCCATCAGGCCGGGACAGGGGAATGTGGCCTATGGCTACACCTTC
cdr3_aa: CAIRPGQGNVAYGYTF

j_call: TRBJ1-2
v_call: TRBV11-2
cdr3_length: 14
d_call: TRBD1
clone_size: .
cdr3_nt: TGTGCCAGCAGCAACGAAGGGACAGCCGCCCGCTACACCTTC
cdr3_aa: CASSNEGTAARYTF

j_call: TRBJ1-2
v_call: TRBV15
cdr3_length: 15
d_call: .
clone_size: .
cdr3_nt: TGTGCCACCAGCAGACCTTCACAGGGAAGGGGTGGCTACACCTTC
cdr3_aa: CATSRPSQGRGGYTF

j_call: TRBJ2-3
v_call: TRBV24-1
cdr3_length: 17
d_call: TRBD2
clone_size: .
cdr3_nt: TGTGCCACCAGTGATGCGGCACTAGCGGGAAGGACAGATACGCAGTATTTT
cdr3_aa: CATSDAALAGRTDTQYF

j_call: TRBJ2-7
v_call: TRBV4-3
cdr3_length: 16
d_call: .
clone_size: .
cdr3_nt: TGCGCCAGCAGCCAAGAGTATAGCGGAGACTCCTACGAGCAGTACTTC
cdr3_aa: CASSQEYSGDSYEQYF

j_call: TRBJ2-7
v_call: TRBV5-4
cdr3_length: 15
d_call: .
clone_size: .
cdr3_nt: TGTGCCAGCAGCCGCTCCCGTGGGAGTAGATACGAGCAGTACTTC
cdr3_aa: CASSRSRGSRYEQYF

j_call: TRBJ1-1
v_call: TRBV24-1
cdr3_length: 15
d_call: TRBD1
clone_size: once
cdr3_nt: TGTGCCACCAGTGACCCGGGACAGGGAGGCACTGAAGCTTTCTTT
cdr3_aa: CATSDPGQGGTEAFF

j_call: TRBJ1-2
v_call: TRBV19
cdr3_length: 17
d_call: TRBD1
clone_size: .
cdr3_nt: TGTGCCAGTAGTGAACAGGGGGCGCGAGTAAAAAGCTATGGCTACACCTTC
cdr3_aa: CASSEQGARVKSYGYTF

j_call: TRBJ1-4
v_call: TRBV11-2
cdr3_length: 15
d_call: .
clone_size: .
cdr3_nt: TGTGCCAGCAGCTTAGAATGGGGGCATCGGGAAAAACTGTTTTTT
cdr3_aa: CASSLEWGHREKLFF

j_call: TRBJ1-5
v_call: TRBV19
cdr3_length: 15
d_call: .
clone_size: .
cdr3_nt: TGTGCCAGTAGTATGCAGGGGTCCAGCAATCAGCCCCAGCATTTT
cdr3_aa: CASSMQGSSNQPQHF

j_call: TRBJ2-7
v_call: TRBV12-5
cdr3_length: 14
d_call: TRBD2
clone_size: .
cdr3_nt: TGTGCTAGTGGTTTGAAAGCGGGAGGTAGCGAGCAGTACTTC
cdr3_aa: CASGLKAGGSEQYF

j_call: TRBJ1-5
v_call: TRBV24-1
cdr3_length: 14
d_call: TRBD1
clone_size: .
cdr3_nt: TGTGCCACAGACGGACAGGGGTTTAATCAGCCCCAGCATTTT
cdr3_aa: CATDGQGFNQPQHF

j_call: TRBJ1-3
v_call: TRBV19
cdr3_length: 16
d_call: TRBD1
clone_size: .
cdr3_nt: TGTGCCAGTAGTATCCCGGGACAGGGGGCTGGAAACACCATATATTTT
cdr3_aa: CASSIPGQGAGNTIYF

j_call: TRBJ2-1
v_call: TRBV4-1
cdr3_length: 14
d_call: TRBD1
clone_size: .
cdr3_nt: TGCGCCAGCAGCATTAGGACAGGGTACAATGAGCAGTTCTTC
cdr3_aa: CASSIRTGYNEQFF